A single sample is the source of the 32 T cell receptor beta chains below, sequenced in a study of blood T cell repertoires in COVID-19. Profiling relied on immunoSEQ multiplex PCR, and the TCRdb table lists in-frame clones only, not all of them. In the table there are 250,000 to 300,000 clones, around 90% of which are singletons. The specimen sequenced was peripheral blood. The receptors come from a middle-aged woman who had recovered from COVID-19.

This rearrangement joins TRBV12-3 or TRBV12-4 to TRBJ1-1, with TRBD1 matching 7 bases. The ends lost 8 bases at V and 7 bases at J; junction bases unmatched: 4. The CDR3 contains 11 residues. CDR3 residues: CASETGLEAFF. The CDR3 nucleotides are TGTGCCAGCGAGACAGGGCTTGAAGCTTTCTTT.

This rearrangement joins TRBV19 to TRBJ1-2; weak D call: TRBD1 (5 bases). V shed 7 bases and J shed 4 bases, with 22 bases lying between them. The CDR3 is 16 residues long. Germline assignment: CDR1 LNHDA and CDR2 SQIVND (reference sequence). The CDR3 nucleotides read TGTGCCAGTACCCCTCCGGACACAAGGAACCTCTATGGCTACACCTTC. Protein: CASTPPDTRNLYGYTF.

CDR3 DNA sequence: TGTGCCAGCAGCTTAAGTCCAGGGGCGAACACTGAAGCTTTCTTT. Protein: CASSLSPGANTEAFF. This chain links TRBV7-3 with TRBJ1-1, with D tentatively TRBD1 (6 bases). Per germline, CDR1 SGHTA and CDR2 FQGTGA. V lost 1 base to trimming and J lost 1 base, with 10 bases between them. CDR3 size: 15 residues.

The gene calls are TRBV13 and TRBJ1-1; D not certain. Germline loops: CDR1 PRHDT, CDR2 FYEKMQ (reference sequence). The CDR3 has 14 residues. V was clipped by 3 bases and J by 4 bases, with 12 bases between them. The CDR3 spells CASSFPTAGTEAFF. The CDR3 DNA sequence: TGTGCCAGCAGCTTCCCAACCGCGGGCACTGAAGCTTTCTTT.

This chain uses TRBV24-1 with TRBJ2-6, with D unclear. The ends were cut back, 4 bases at V and 0 bases at J, with 12 bases in the middle. The CDR3 totals 17 residues. Germline loops: CDR1 KGHDR, CDR2 SFDVKD. CDR3 sequence reads: CATSDPNHYSGANVLTF. The DNA of the CDR3 is TGTGCCACCAGTGACCCGAACCACTACTCTGGGGCCAACGTCCTGACTTTC.

J is TRBJ2-7 and V is TRBV11-3; D may be TRBD2 (7 bases). Germline V lookup: CDR1 SGHNT, CDR2 YENEEA. This CDR3 is built from 15 residues. The V gene lost 5 bases and the J gene lost 3 bases, with 17 bases spanning the gap. The CDR3 protein is CASSEGGGGSYEQYF. The CDR3 region has the DNA TGTGCCAGCAGCGAAGGGGGAGGGGGAAGCTACGAGCAGTACTTC.

This clone came up once. The DNA for the CDR3 is TGCGCCAGCAGCCAAGCCCCGGGACAGACAAACTATGGCTACACCTTC. Translated, it gives CASSQAPGQTNYGYTF. The genes are TRBV4-1 and TRBJ1-2; TRBD1 matches at 7 bases. CDR3 length equals 16 residues. Unmatched junction bases numbered 7, after V lost 1 base and J lost 2 bases. Looked up from germline, CDR1 is MGHRA and CDR2 is YSYEKL.

The genes are TRBV11-1 and TRBJ1-2, with 8 bases identical to TRBD1. Looked up from germline, CDR1 is SGHAT and CDR2 is FQDESV (reference sequence). Unmatched junction bases numbered 14, after V lost 5 bases and J lost 6 bases. This CDR3 region has 16 residues. CDR3 in amino acids: CASSTRHRGQGDGYTF. CDR3 in DNA: TGTGCCAGCAGCACCAGACACAGAGGACAGGGTGATGGCTACACCTTC.

The chain employs TRBV5-4 and TRBJ2-1, with D possibly being TRBD1 (5 bases). CDR3 length equals 14 residues. CDR1 SGHNT and CDR2 YYREEE come from the germline V gene (reference sequence). Trimming took 0 bases from V and 6 from J, leaving 10 bases between them. CDR3 nucleotides: TGTGCCAGCAGCTTGGTTGGGGCTAGCAATGAGCAGTTCTTC. Residues: CASSLVGASNEQFF.

This clone was counted between two and nine times. The chain links TRBV7-2 to TRBJ1-2; 11 bases align to TRBD1. With 5 bases clipped from V and 5 bases from J, the junction kept 4 bases outside the gene matches. The germline V gene encodes CDR1 SGHTA and CDR2 FQGNSA. This CDR3 has 14 amino acids. The CDR3 protein is CASSRDRGGYGYTF. The CDR3 nucleotides are TGTGCCAGCAGCCGGGACAGGGGGGGGTATGGCTACACCTTC.

The chain carries TRBV4-2 and TRBJ2-5; 9 bases line up with TRBD2. This CDR3 spans 16 amino acids. Trimming cost V 0 bases and J 5 bases; bases outside gene matches: 7. CDR1 is LGHNA, CDR2 YNFKEQ, per germline. The CDR3 DNA is TGTGCCAGCAGCCAAGAGTCTGCGGGGGGGAGGGAGACCCAGTACTTC. Translated, it gives CASSQESAGGRETQYF.

This chain joins TRBV5-5 and TRBJ2-7, with TRBD2 matching over 7 bases. With 4 bases clipped from V and 2 bases from J, the junction kept 9 bases outside the gene matches. The CDR3 runs to 15 residues. Germline-derived CDR1 and CDR2 are SGHKS and YYEKEE (reference sequence). CDR3 region: CASSHPGGPTYEQYF. In DNA, the CDR3 is TGTGCCAGCAGCCACCCGGGGGGACCGACCTACGAGCAGTACTTC. The whole variable domain, remainder taken from reference TRBV5-5 and TRBJ2-7, is DAGVTQSPTHLIKTRGQQVTLRCSPISGHKSVSWYQQVLGQGPQFIFQYYEKEERGRGNFPDRFSARQFPNYSSELNVNALLLGDSALYLCASSHPGGPTYEQYFGPGTRLTVT.

The chain couples TRBV15 to TRBJ2-1; D is possibly TRBD1 (5 bases). V was pared by 4 bases and J by 0 bases, with 13 bases between. In germline, CDR1 is LNHNV, CDR2 YYDKDF (reference sequence). The CDR3 extends over 16 amino acids. The CDR3 protein is CATSTAMGLSYNEQFF. The CDR3 region has the DNA TGTGCCACCAGCACCGCAATGGGGCTCTCCTACAATGAGCAGTTCTTC.

The CDR3 nucleotides read TGTGCCACCAGTGAAGGGACACCAAATCAGCCCCAGCATTTT. It encodes CATSEGTPNQPQHF. The chain combines TRBV24-1 with TRBJ1-5; possibly TRBD1 for D (6 bases). The CDR3 is 14 amino acids. Germline loops: CDR1 KGHDR, CDR2 SFDVKD. The V and J ends lost 4 bases and 4 bases respectively, with 10 bases between them.

The V call is TRBV7-2, the J call TRBJ2-1; tentatively, D is TRBD1 (6 bases). The germline V gene has CDR1 SGHTA and CDR2 FQGNSA. This CDR3 spans 15 amino acids. The V and J ends lost 6 bases and 1 base respectively, with 13 bases between them. This chain's CDR3 is CASRSPTGSYNEQFF. The CDR3 region has the DNA TGTGCCAGCAGATCTCCCACAGGGTCCTACAATGAGCAGTTCTTC.

The V call is TRBV19, the J call TRBJ1-3; TRBD1 might be the D (5 bases). Per the germline V gene, CDR1 is LNHDA and CDR2 is SQIVND (reference sequence). V was cut by 7 bases and J by 9 bases, with 19 bases left in between. The CDR3 extends over 14 amino acids. The CDR3 spells CASTREANGGTIYF. The CDR3 DNA reads as TGTGCCAGTACCCGGGAGGCTAACGGGGGCACCATATATTTT.

The V gene is TRBV11-3, the J gene TRBJ2-1, with 11 bases fitting TRBD2. CDR1 and CDR2 (germline): SGHNT, YENEEA. CDR3 length: 16 residues. The V gene end was trimmed by 5 bases and the J gene end by 3 bases; junction bases not matched to a gene: 6. Here the CDR3 reads CASSTGTSGFYNEQFF. The CDR3 nucleotides read TGTGCCAGCAGCACCGGGACTAGCGGTTTCTACAATGAGCAGTTCTTC.

The rearrangement links TRBV19 to TRBJ1-2, with 7 bases matching TRBD1. This CDR3 has 15 residues. Germline CDR1 reads LNHDA; CDR2 reads SQIVND (reference sequence). V was pared by 4 bases and J by 4 bases, with 9 bases of the junction left unmatched. CDR3 sequence reads: CASSTLPTGIYGYTF. CDR3 DNA sequence: TGTGCCAGTAGTACCCTACCGACAGGGATCTATGGCTACACCTTC.

The CDR3 here is CASSWAAGTSGIFSYNEQFF. In DNA, the CDR3 is TGTGCCAGCAGCTGGGCCGCCGGGACTAGCGGGATTTTCTCCTACAATGAGCAGTTCTTC. The V and J genes are TRBV6-2 or TRBV6-3 and TRBJ2-1; TRBD2 matches at 13 bases. The CDR3 sequence is 20 residues long. The V gene's germline CDR1 is MNHEY and CDR2 SVGEGT. Unmatched junction bases numbered 14, after V lost 6 bases and J lost 0 bases.

The chain is built from TRBV18 and TRBJ1-4; no reliable D call. V was clipped by 6 bases and J by 5 bases, with 13 bases between them. The germline CDR1 and CDR2 sequences are KGHSH and LQKENI. This CDR3 has 14 amino acids. In nucleotides, the CDR3 is TGTGCCAGCTCCCCCCTGGGCGAAAATGAAAAACTGTTTTTT. It translates to CASSPLGENEKLFF.

The chain combines TRBV10-3 with TRBJ2-1, with 9 bases lining up with TRBD2. Germline V lookup: CDR1 ENHRY, CDR2 SYGVKD. This CDR3 has 16 amino acids. V shed 4 bases and J 6 bases; nucleotides not matched to a gene: 10. CDR3 coding DNA: TGTGCCATCAGTGGGTTGGCGGGAGGGGGGGCCAATGAGCAGTTCTTC. Its translation is CAISGLAGGGANEQFF.

This chain uses TRBV4-2 with TRBJ1-2; possibly TRBD1 for D (6 bases). This CDR3 has 15 amino acids. V shed 3 bases and J shed 7 bases, with 18 bases lying between them. Germline V gives CDR1 LGHNA, CDR2 YNFKEQ. The CDR3 protein is CASSQGALTSGGYTF. DNA of the CDR3: TGTGCCAGCAGCCAGGGGGCCCTCACTAGTGGTGGCTACACCTTC.

The chain uses TRBV2 and TRBJ1-5; D unresolved. This CDR3 is 15 amino acids long. V shed 8 bases and J shed 0 bases, with 14 bases lying between them. The V gene's germline CDR1 is SNHLY and CDR2 FYNNEI. The DNA for the CDR3 is TGTGCCAGCCACGGGTCCCTTCATAGCAATCAGCCCCAGCATTTT. Translated: CASHGSLHSNQPQHF.

The chain couples TRBV24-1 to TRBJ1-2, with a tentative D call TRBD1 (5 bases). This CDR3 contains 15 residues. V was pared by 2 bases and J by 4 bases, with 13 bases between. Germline CDR1 KGHDR, CDR2 SFDVKD. CDR3 residues: CATSDSWGGSYGYTF. DNA for the CDR3: TGTGCCACCAGTGATTCGTGGGGGGGGTCCTATGGCTACACCTTC.

The chain uses TRBV29-1 and TRBJ2-3; tentatively, D is TRBD1 (6 bases). Germline CDR1 reads SQVTM; CDR2 reads ANQGSEA. V was pared by 3 bases and J by 6 bases, with 25 bases between. CDR3 length: 17 amino acids. The CDR3 bases are TGCAGCGTTGAGGGGTGGGGGCCAGGGCCACACAGGGATACGCAGTATTTT. Translated: CSVEGWGPGPHRDTQYF.

The chain joins TRBV2 to TRBJ2-2; D uncertain. This CDR3 contains 12 residues. The germline CDR1 and CDR2 sequences are SNHLY and FYNNEI. The V end lost 6 bases, the J end lost 7 bases, and 9 bases lay between the germline ends. The CDR3 nucleotides read TGTGCCAGCAGCCCCGAGGTCGGGGAGCTGTTTTTT. Its translation is CASSPEVGELFF.

The gene calls are TRBV30 and TRBJ1-1; D is ambiguous. Germline CDR1 is GTSNPN and CDR2 is SVGIG (reference sequence). Deletions cut 6 bases from V and 0 bases from J, with 8 bases between. This CDR3 contains 12 residues. CDR3 region: CACLQMNTEAFF. The CDR3 DNA reads TGTGCCTGCCTACAGATGAACACTGAAGCTTTCTTT.

The rearrangement links TRBV5-1 to TRBJ1-2; D ambiguous. The V end lost 4 bases, the J end lost 4 bases, and 11 bases lay between the germline ends. Germline assignment: CDR1 SGHRS and CDR2 YFSETQ. The CDR3 is made up of 13 amino acids. CDR3 in DNA: TGCGCCAGCAGCCCCTACAGCGGCTATGGCTACACCTTC. Translation gives CASSPYSGYGYTF.

This clone was recorded many times. The chain is built from TRBV30 and TRBJ1-6; D is undetermined. Germline CDR1 and CDR2: GTSNPN and SVGIG (reference sequence). Between the trimmed V and J ends, which lost 1 base and 4 bases, there was a span of 5 bases. CDR3 length: 13 amino acids. The CDR3 nucleotides are TGTGCCTGGAGTGCCGTATATAATTCACCCCTCCACTTT. Amino acid sequence: CAWSAVYNSPLHF.

The chain recombines TRBV5-1 with TRBJ2-7; 7 bases are a match to TRBD2. The germline gives CDR1 SGHRS, CDR2 YFSETQ. J gave up 0 bases and V 0 bases, and 3 bases lay outside the gene matches. The CDR3 extends over 15 amino acids. CDR3 in amino acids: CASSLASGRSYEQYF. The CDR3 DNA is TGCGCCAGCAGCTTGGCTAGCGGCCGCTCCTACGAGCAGTACTTC.

The gene calls are TRBV7-9 and TRBJ2-1, with a weak D call TRBD2 (6 bases). Germline V CDR1 and CDR2: SEHNR, FQNEAQ (reference sequence). The CDR3 loop spans 15 amino acids. The V end lost 5 bases, the J end lost 1 base, and 12 bases lay between the germline ends. Here the CDR3 reads CASSDGSRSYNEQFF. CDR3 DNA: TGTGCCAGCAGCGACGGGAGTCGGTCCTACAATGAGCAGTTCTTC.

V gene TRBV7-9 combines with J gene TRBJ1-1; D is ambiguous. This CDR3 is 14 amino acids long. The germline gives CDR1 SEHNR, CDR2 FQNEAQ (reference sequence). With 5 bases removed from V and 3 bases from J, the gap between germline ends came to 13 bases. CDR3 residues: CASSVRYGDTEAFF. The CDR3 DNA reads as TGTGCCAGCAGCGTTAGATACGGGGACACTGAAGCTTTCTTT.